These 16 T cell receptor beta chains came from one sample sequenced in a study of T cells in women clearing cervical HPV infection. The assay was immunoSEQ multiplex PCR, and TCRdb's table has in-frame clones only and misses some. This listing includes 40,000 to 55,000 clones. Sequencing input: blood buffy coat. Source of these receptors: a woman aged 18 to 69 with a cervical HPV16 infection that either progressed to CIN3+ or cleared (not recorded which).

About this clone itself: The read terminates 3 residues before the CDR3 end, so the remaining end is supplied by the germline J gene. The V call is TRBV5-1, the J call TRBJ2-3; D is uncertain. CDR1 SGHRS and CDR2 YFSETQ come from the germline V gene. The CDR3 covers 16 residues. V lost 1 base to trimming and J lost 4 bases, with 16 bases between them. The sequenced part of the CDR3 DNA is TGCGCCAGCAGCTTGTCCTGGCTAGGCCCCTCAGATACG. Its translation is CASSLSWLGPSDT. The whole CDR3 reads CASSLSWLGPSDTQYF.

With respect to this clone: The read comes to an end 3 residues before the CDR3 does, leaving the germline J gene to fill in the end. This sequence joins TRBV7-6 and TRBJ1-2; no definite D call. CDR3 length: 17 amino acids. Germline CDR1 reads SGHVS; CDR2 reads FNYEAQ. CDR3 region: CASSLNVRTSDHNDYTF. The DNA read from the CDR3 is TGTGCCAGCAGCTTGAATGTTAGGACTAGCGACCACAATGAC.

As regards this clone: The sequenced fragment ends 3 residues before the CDR3 boundary, so the rest is inferred from the germline J gene. This chain uses TRBV19 with TRBJ1-1, with D possibly matching TRBD1 (6 bases). Germline V lookup: CDR1 LNHDA, CDR2 SQIVND (reference sequence). The CDR3 length is 13 residues. The CDR3 protein is CASSTEQQGRAFF. CDR3 DNA, as far as it was read: TGTGCCAGTAGTACGGAACAACAGGGTCGA.

About this clone: The read stops 3 residues short of the end of the CDR3; the missing end is completed from the germline J gene. This chain links TRBV23-1 with TRBJ1-5; D remains unclear. TRBV23-1 is designated an ORF whose function remains uncertain. The V and J ends lost 3 bases and 2 bases respectively, with 11 bases between them. This CDR3 comprises 15 residues. The part of the CDR3 DNA that was read is TGCGCCAGCAGTCAGAGGTTTTTTGGCAATCAGCCC. This sequence encodes CASSQRFFGNQP. The complete CDR3 sequence is CASSQRFFGNQPQHF.

About this clone itself: The missing CDR3 end, 3 residues past where the read stops, is filled in from the germline J gene. The J gene is TRBJ2-2, the V gene TRBV5-1; possible D gene TRBD2, 7 bases. The CDR3 loop spans 16 amino acids. From germline, CDR1 is SGHRS and CDR2 YFSETQ. CDR3 protein: CASIGGGGSGANVLFF. The covered CDR3 bases are TGCGCCAGTATTGGCGGGGGCGGTTCTGGGGCCAACGTG. The full variable domain, with the rest looked up from reference TRBV5-1 and TRBJ2-2, is KAGVTQTPRYLIKTRGQQVTLSCSPISGHRSVSWYQQTPGQGLQFLFEYFSETQRNKGNFPGRFSGRQFSNSRSEMNVSTLELGDSALYLCASIGGGGSGANVLFFGEGSRLTVL.

The CDR3 DNA, read in part, is TGTGCCAGCAGCTTAAACAGGCCGGGACAGGGGACAAATCCACCG. This codes for CASSLNRPGQGTNPP. The whole CDR3 is CASSLNRPGQGTNPPLFF. The chain joins TRBV7-6 to TRBJ2-2, with 10 bases aligning to TRBD1. With the read ending 3 residues before the CDR3 end, the germline J gene is used to fill in that end. The CDR3 sequence is 18 residues long. Germline loops: CDR1 SGHVS, CDR2 FNYEAQ.

The CDR3 loop reads CASRLQRGPPYEQFF. CDR3 bases read: TGTGCCAGCAGACTCCAGCGGGGGCCTCCATATGAG. This chain connects TRBV6-2 or TRBV6-3 to TRBJ2-1; 8 bases match TRBD2. The missing CDR3 end, 3 residues past where the read stops, is filled in from the germline J gene. Germline V CDR1 and CDR2: MNHEY, SVGEGT. This CDR3 comprises 15 residues. V shed 6 bases, J shed 8 bases, and the junction held 12 bases outside the gene matches.

Of note for this clone: Read data end 3 residues before the CDR3 end; the end is taken from the germline J gene. The V and J genes are TRBV5-1 and TRBJ1-6; possible D gene TRBD1, 6 bases. CDR1 and CDR2 (germline): SGHRS, YFSETQ. The CDR3 has 17 residues. Trimming pared 0 bases from V and 8 bases from J, leaving 18 bases between. The CDR3 loop reads CASSLVYGPGVDSPLHF. The part of the CDR3 DNA that was read is TGCGCCAGCAGCTTGGTTTACGGACCAGGGGTTGATTCACCC.

A remark on this clone: The sequenced fragment ends 3 residues before the CDR3 boundary, so the rest is inferred from the germline J gene. The rearrangement links TRBV12-3 or TRBV12-4 to TRBJ2-5; 8 bases fit TRBD2. The CDR3 length is 14 residues. V shed 3 bases, J shed 5 bases, and the junction held 5 bases outside the gene matches. The CDR3 sequence is CASSFGGGTETQYF. The CDR3 DNA, read in part, is TGTGCCAGCAGTTTTGGCGGGGGGACGGAGACC.

On this clone itself: From the germline J gene comes the end of the CDR3, since the read stops 3 residues before it. The chain couples TRBV5-1 to TRBJ2-3, with a weak D call TRBD1 (6 bases). Per germline, CDR1 SGHRS and CDR2 YFSETQ. The CDR3 covers 14 residues. CDR3 DNA, as far as it was read: TGCGCCAGCAGCTTGGGGCCGGGACAAGAGACG. It is translated as CASSLGPGQET. The whole CDR3 reads CASSLGPGQETQYF.

About this clone itself: The read is 3 residues too short to cover the CDR3 end, so that end is filled in from the germline J gene. The rearrangement links TRBV6-2 or TRBV6-3 to TRBJ1-2, with D maybe TRBD1 (5 bases). Germline V CDR1 and CDR2: MNHEY, SVGEGT. The CDR3 has 13 amino acids. Here the CDR3 reads CASINGGSHDYTF. The CDR3 DNA, read in part, is TGTGCCAGCATCAACGGGGGGTCCCACGAC.

With regard to this clone: The sequenced fragment ends 3 residues before the CDR3 boundary, so the rest is inferred from the germline J gene. The V call is TRBV20-1, the J call TRBJ2-3; 9 bases fit TRBD2. V dropped 0 bases and J dropped 2; count of bases not matched to a gene: 6. The CDR3 sequence is 16 residues long. The germline gives CDR1 DFQATT, CDR2 SNEGSKA (reference sequence). The CDR3 loop is CSARDMTSGYTDTQYF. The covered CDR3 bases are TGCAGTGCTAGAGATATGACTAGCGGTTACACAGATACG.

CDR3 amino acids: CAWRGMNEKLFF. Incomplete CDR3 DNA: TGTGCCTGGCGGGGGATGAATGAAAAA. The V gene is TRBV7-9, the J gene TRBJ1-4, with D perhaps TRBD1 (5 bases). The sequence runs out 3 residues before the end of the CDR3; the remainder is reconstructed from the germline J gene. CDR1 and CDR2 (germline): SEHNR, FQNEAQ (reference sequence). The CDR3 sequence is 12 residues long. The germline V and J ends were trimmed by 11 bases and 5 bases, with 12 bases remaining between them.

For this clone: The missing CDR3 end, 3 residues past where the read stops, is filled in from the germline J gene. The chain is built from TRBV7-1 and TRBJ2-3, with 8 bases that match TRBD2. TRBV7-1 is reported as an ORF; its role is uncertain. CDR3 length equals 22 residues. The part of the CDR3 DNA that was read is TGTGCCAGCAGCTCCCCAGGGGCGGGGGGTCTATCCTCGACCCTCCACCAAGAGACG. Protein product: CASSSPGAGGLSSTLHQET. In full, the CDR3 is CASSSPGAGGLSSTLHQETQYF.

Turning to this clone: With the read ending 3 residues before the CDR3 end, the germline J gene is used to fill in that end. Other DNA sequences of this sample code for an identical CDR3. The chain combines TRBV18 with TRBJ2-3, with D possibly being TRBD2 (6 bases). Trimming pared 0 bases from V and 4 bases from J, leaving 8 bases between. Germline lookup yields CDR1 KGHSH and CDR2 LQKENI. The length of the CDR3 is 14 residues. CDR3 in amino acids: CASSPPGGADTQYF. CDR3 bases read: TGTGCCAGCTCACCACCCGGCGGGGCAGATACG.

About this clone: The CDR3 end falls 3 residues outside the read, so it is completed with the germline J gene. V usage is TRBV19 and J usage is TRBJ1-2; D is undetermined. The germline gives CDR1 LNHDA, CDR2 SQIVND (reference sequence). This CDR3 has 14 amino acids. V lost 0 bases and J 6 bases, leaving 11 bases between the germline ends. The chain's CDR3 is CASSIDSFGDGYTF. CDR3 DNA (partial): TGTGCCAGTAGTATAGATTCTTTCGGGGATGGC.